This paragraph covers one T cell receptor (beta chain) sequence. Antigen: not known. This sample was taken from a study of T cells in localized non-small cell lung cancer. Study-level results: Adjacent lung was found to contain a median approximately 62 of the top 100 tumor clones. The study found T cell clonality highest in uninvolved adjacent lung, above tumor. Longer overall survival was linked to higher blood T cell density.

Sequencing was performed with immunoSEQ multiplex PCR; in TCRdb, only in-frame clones are kept and a portion is missing. The sample carries approximately 83,000 clones, roughly 88% recorded once. Trimming took 8 bases from V and 4 from J; bases not matched to a gene: 12. Per the germline V gene, CDR1 is MDHEN and CDR2 is SYDVKM. This CDR3 has 15 residues. The chain employs TRBV28 and TRBJ2-3, with 7 bases fitting TRBD2. The clonotype comes from a woman between 35 and 75 years old with stage II squamous cell lung carcinoma. Sequences were derived from PBMCs, sampled before any cancer treatment. DNA for the CDR3: TGTGCCAGCCTCAGTAGTGGACTAGACGCAGATACGCAGTATTTT. This translates into CASLSSGLDADTQYF. Full variable domain (missing parts from reference TRBV28 and TRBJ2-3): DVKVTQSSRYLVKRTGEKVFLECVQDMDHENMFWYRQDPGLGLRLIYFSYDVKMKEKGDIPEGYSVSREKKERFSLILESASTNQTSMYLCASLSSGLDADTQYFGPGTRLTVL.